Listed below are T cell receptor beta chains from one sample, sequenced in a study of blood T cell repertoires in COVID-19. Assay used: immunoSEQ multiplex PCR; TCRdb lists only in-frame clones, some missing. The profile shows approximately 26,000 clones, 92% of them singletons. Sequenced: peripheral blood. The origin of the receptors is a human donor in a cohort sampled during active COVID-19. Both conserved end residues are trimmed from each CDR3. The order of the fields is J gene, clone size, V gene, CDR3 protein. Clone size appears in some rows only: once, few, many, or a class for an expanded clone.

J gene: TRBJ2-5
clone size: .
V gene: TRBV11-2
CDR3 protein: ASSLDRMVTGRRGETQY

J gene: TRBJ2-5
clone size: .
V gene: TRBV5-1
CDR3 protein: ASSLDGDRATQY

J gene: TRBJ2-7
clone size: .
V gene: TRBV5-1
CDR3 protein: ASSPDRANEQY

J gene: TRBJ2-5
clone size: .
V gene: TRBV10-2
CDR3 protein: ASTNQRYSGMIETQY

J gene: TRBJ2-5
clone size: .
V gene: TRBV10-1
CDR3 protein: ASSGTSEETQY

J gene: TRBJ2-1
clone size: few
V gene: TRBV5-1
CDR3 protein: ASTIAGSSYNEQF

J gene: TRBJ1-1
clone size: .
V gene: TRBV5-4
CDR3 protein: ASSLGGTLNTEAF

J gene: TRBJ2-2
clone size: .
V gene: TRBV5-6
CDR3 protein: ASSLRTGGNTGELF

J gene: TRBJ2-1
clone size: .
V gene: TRBV6-4
CDR3 protein: ASSEGLAGGYNEQF

J gene: TRBJ2-7
clone size: .
V gene: TRBV6-1
CDR3 protein: ASSESPWTGGFDEQY

J gene: TRBJ1-4
clone size: .
V gene: TRBV7-9
CDR3 protein: ASSDRGLTNEKLF

J gene: TRBJ1-4
clone size: .
V gene: TRBV5-1
CDR3 protein: ASSRGSLTTNEKLF

J gene: TRBJ2-7
clone size: .
V gene: TRBV7-8
CDR3 protein: ASSPGTLYEQY